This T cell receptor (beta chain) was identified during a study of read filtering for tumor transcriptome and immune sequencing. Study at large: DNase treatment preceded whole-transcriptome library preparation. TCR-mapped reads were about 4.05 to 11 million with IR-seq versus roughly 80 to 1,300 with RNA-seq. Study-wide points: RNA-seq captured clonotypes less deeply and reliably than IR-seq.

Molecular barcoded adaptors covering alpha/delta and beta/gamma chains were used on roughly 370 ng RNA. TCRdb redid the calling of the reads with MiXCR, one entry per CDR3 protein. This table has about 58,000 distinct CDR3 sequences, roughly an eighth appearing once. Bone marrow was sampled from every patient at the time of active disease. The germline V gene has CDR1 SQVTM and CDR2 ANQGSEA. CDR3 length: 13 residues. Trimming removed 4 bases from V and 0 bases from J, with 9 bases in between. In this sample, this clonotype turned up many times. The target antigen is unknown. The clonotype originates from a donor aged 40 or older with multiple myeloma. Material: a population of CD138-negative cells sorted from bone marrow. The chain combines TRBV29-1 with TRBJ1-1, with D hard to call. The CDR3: CSVGETVNTEAFF. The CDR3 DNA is TGCAGCGTTGGGGAGACGGTGAACACTGAAGCTTTCTTT. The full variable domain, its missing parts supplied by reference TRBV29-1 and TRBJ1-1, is SAVISQKPSRDICQRGTSLTIQCQVDSQVTMMFWYRQQPGQSLTLIATANQGSEATYESGFVIDKFPISRPNLTFSTLTVSNMSPEDSSIYLCSVGETVNTEAFFGQGTRLTVV.